The entry below describes one TCR beta chain. As processed by the authors: The assay estimated nucleated cells by amplifying reference gene primers. The method was immunoSEQ multiplex PCR; TCRdb's version includes in-frame clones alone and lacks a portion of them. V and J calls and clone size come straight from that table; D and trimming were deduced from the DNA. Of about 190,000 clones in the sample, less than 90% were seen once. This sample is drawn from a study of blood T cell repertoires in COVID-19. Study in general: The United States, Italy and Spain were the sources of the acute and convalescent COVID-19 samples. The analysed material was cDNA or gDNA that came from T cells, B-cell-depleted T cells, or PBMCs.

Trimming stripped 10 bases from V and 0 bases from J, with 13 bases between. The CDR3 extends over 13 amino acids. Germline V gives CDR1 LNHDA, CDR2 SQIVND (reference sequence). The sample comprised peripheral blood. The origin of this receptor is a human donor in a cohort sampled during active COVID-19. The chain joins TRBV19 to TRBJ2-7, with D perhaps TRBD1 (6 bases). The CDR3 DNA is TGTGCCACCCGGGACAAGTACTCCTACGAGCAGTACGTC. It translates to CATRDKYSYEQYV.